The source of this T cell receptor beta chain is a study of CD8 T cells in Susac syndrome. The V end lost 5 bases, the J end lost 6 bases, and 14 bases lay between the germline ends. Per the germline V gene, CDR1 is DFQATT and CDR2 is SNEGSKA (reference sequence). This CDR3 is built from 13 residues. Negative isolation was used for CD8+ and CD4+ T cells and FACS enrichment for TEMRA cells. RNA was extracted with the RNeasy kit, and a quantity of roughly 0.5 to 1 ug was reverse transcribed using random hexamers. TCR beta CDR3 was amplified by immunoSEQ multiplex PCR. This amplification extended across 54 Vbeta and 13 Jbeta segments. TCRdb analysed the immunoSEQ multiplex PCR reads with MiXCR anew, one entry per CDR3 protein. The repertoire holds more than 75,000 distinct CDR3 sequences, approximately 92% seen once, with 0.25% to 0.4% in the top ten.

This chain joins TRBV20-1 and TRBJ1-5; a possible D gene is TRBD1 (6 bases). This TCR was sampled from a human donor in good health. The sequenced sample was CD8+ T cells from PBMCs. The CDR3 reads CSAVSTGSQPQHF. The DNA of the CDR3 is TGCAGTGCTGTATCGACAGGAAGTCAGCCCCAGCATTTT.